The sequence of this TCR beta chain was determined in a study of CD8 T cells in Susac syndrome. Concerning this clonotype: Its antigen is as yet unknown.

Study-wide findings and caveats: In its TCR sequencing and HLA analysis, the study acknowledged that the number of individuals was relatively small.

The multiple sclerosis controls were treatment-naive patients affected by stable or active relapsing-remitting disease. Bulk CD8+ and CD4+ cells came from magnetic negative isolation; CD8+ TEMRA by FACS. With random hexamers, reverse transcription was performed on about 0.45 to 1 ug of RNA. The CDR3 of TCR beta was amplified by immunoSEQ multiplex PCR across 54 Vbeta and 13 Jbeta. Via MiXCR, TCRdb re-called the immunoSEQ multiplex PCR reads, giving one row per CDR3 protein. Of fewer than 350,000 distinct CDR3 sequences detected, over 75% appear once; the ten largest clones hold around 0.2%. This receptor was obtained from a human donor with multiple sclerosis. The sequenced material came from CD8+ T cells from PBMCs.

CDR3 in amino acids: CSARDLSLDFNEQFF. The CDR3 nucleotides read TGCAGTGCTAGAGATCTATCACTGGACTTCAATGAGCAGTTCTTC. This chain links TRBV20-1 with TRBJ2-1; the D gene is possibly TRBD2 (5 bases). The CDR3 runs 15 residues. CDR1 and CDR2 (germline): DFQATT, SNEGSKA (reference sequence). Trimming took off 0 bases at V and 6 bases at J, with 15 bases between the two ends.